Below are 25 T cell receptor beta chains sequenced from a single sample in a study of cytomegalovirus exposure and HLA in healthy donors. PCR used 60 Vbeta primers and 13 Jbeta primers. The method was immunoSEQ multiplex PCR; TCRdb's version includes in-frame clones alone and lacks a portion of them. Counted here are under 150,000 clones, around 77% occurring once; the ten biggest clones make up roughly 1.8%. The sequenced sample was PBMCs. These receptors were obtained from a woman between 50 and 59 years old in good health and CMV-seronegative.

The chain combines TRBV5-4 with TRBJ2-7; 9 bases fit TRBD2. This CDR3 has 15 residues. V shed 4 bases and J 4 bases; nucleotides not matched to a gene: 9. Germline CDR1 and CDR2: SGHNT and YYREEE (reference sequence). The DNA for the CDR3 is TGTGCCAGCAGCCAAGTAGCGGGAGTGGGTTACGAGCAGTACTTC. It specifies CASSQVAGVGYEQYF. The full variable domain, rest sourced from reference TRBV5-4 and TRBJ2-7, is ETGVTQSPTHLIKTRGQQVTLRCSSQSGHNTVSWYQQALGQGPQFIFQYYREEENGRGNFPPRFSGLQFPNYSSELNVNALELDDSALYLCASSQVAGVGYEQYFGPGTRLTVT.

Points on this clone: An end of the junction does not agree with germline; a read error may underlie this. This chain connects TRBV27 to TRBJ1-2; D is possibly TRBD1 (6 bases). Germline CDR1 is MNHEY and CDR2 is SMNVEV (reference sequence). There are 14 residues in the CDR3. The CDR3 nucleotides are TGTGCCAGCAGACCTTCTGGGGGCAACTATGGCTACCCCTTC. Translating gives CASRPSGGNYGYPF.

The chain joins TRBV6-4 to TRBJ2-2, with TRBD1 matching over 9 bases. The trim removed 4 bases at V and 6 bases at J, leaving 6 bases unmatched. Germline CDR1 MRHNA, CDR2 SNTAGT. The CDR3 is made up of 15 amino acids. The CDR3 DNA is TGTGCCAGCAGTGCTAAGACAGGGGGGTCCGGGGAGCTGTTTTTT. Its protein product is CASSAKTGGSGELFF.

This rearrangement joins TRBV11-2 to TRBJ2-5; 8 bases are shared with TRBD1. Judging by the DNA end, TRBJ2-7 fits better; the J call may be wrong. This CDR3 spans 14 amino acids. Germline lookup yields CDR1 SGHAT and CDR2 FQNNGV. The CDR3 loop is CASSPLRGLYEQYF. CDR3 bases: TGTGCCAGCAGCCCCCTCAGGGGGCTTTACGAGCAGTACTTC.

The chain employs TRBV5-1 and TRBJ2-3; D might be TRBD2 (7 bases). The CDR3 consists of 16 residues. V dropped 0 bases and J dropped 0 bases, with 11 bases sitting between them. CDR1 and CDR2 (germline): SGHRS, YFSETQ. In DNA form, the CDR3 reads TGCGCCAGCAGCTTGGAGGGGGGAGGGAGCACAGATACGCAGTATTTT. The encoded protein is CASSLEGGGSTDTQYF.

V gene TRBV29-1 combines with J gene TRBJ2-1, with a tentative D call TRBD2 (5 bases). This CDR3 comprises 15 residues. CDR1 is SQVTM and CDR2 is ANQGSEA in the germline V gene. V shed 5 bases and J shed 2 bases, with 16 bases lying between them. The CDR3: CSVWVGGLAYNEQFF. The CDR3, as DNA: TGCAGCGTTTGGGTGGGCGGGTTAGCCTACAATGAGCAGTTCTTC.

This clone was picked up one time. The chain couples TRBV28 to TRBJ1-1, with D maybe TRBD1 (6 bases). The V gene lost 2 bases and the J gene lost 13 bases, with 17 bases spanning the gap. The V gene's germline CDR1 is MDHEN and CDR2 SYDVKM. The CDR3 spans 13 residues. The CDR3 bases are TGTGCCAGCAGTTTAAGGCCGGGACATAAGGATTTCTTT. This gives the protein CASSLRPGHKDFF. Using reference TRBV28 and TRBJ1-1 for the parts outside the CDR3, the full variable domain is DVKVTQSSRYLVKRTGEKVFLECVQDMDHENMFWYRQDPGLGLRLIYFSYDVKMKEKGDIPEGYSVSREKKERFSLILESASTNQTSMYLCASSLRPGHKDFFGQGTRLTVV.

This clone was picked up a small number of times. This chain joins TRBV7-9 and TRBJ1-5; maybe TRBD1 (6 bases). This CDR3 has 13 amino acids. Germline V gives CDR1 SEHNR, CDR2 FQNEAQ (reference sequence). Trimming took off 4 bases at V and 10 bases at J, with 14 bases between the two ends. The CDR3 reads CASSSITGRPQHF. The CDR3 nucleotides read TGTGCCAGCAGCTCCATAACAGGGCGACCCCAGCATTTT.

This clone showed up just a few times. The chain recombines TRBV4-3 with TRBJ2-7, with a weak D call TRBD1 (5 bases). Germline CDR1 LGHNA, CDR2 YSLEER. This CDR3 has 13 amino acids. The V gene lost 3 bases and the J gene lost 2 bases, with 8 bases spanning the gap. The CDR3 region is CASSHSGTYEQYF. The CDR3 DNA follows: TGCGCCAGCAGCCATTCAGGGACCTACGAGCAGTACTTC.

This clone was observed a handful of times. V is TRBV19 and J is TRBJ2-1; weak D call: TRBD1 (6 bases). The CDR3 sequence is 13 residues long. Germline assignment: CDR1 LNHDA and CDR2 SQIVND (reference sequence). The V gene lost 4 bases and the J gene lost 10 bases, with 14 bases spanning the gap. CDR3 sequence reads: CASSTGQTTEQFF. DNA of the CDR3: TGTGCCAGTAGTACCGGACAGACGACGGAGCAGTTCTTC.

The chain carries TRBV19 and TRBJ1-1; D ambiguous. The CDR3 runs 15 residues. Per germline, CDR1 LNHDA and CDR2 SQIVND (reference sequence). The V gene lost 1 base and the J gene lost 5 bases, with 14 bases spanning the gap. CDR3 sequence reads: CASSIGRERGTEAFF. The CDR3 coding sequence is TGTGCCAGTAGTATAGGCCGGGAGAGAGGGACTGAAGCTTTCTTT.

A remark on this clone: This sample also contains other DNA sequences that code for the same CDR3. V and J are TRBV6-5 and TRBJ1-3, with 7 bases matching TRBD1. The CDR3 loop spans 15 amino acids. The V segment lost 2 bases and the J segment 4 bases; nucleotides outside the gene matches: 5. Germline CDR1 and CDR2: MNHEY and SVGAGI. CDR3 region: CASSYRGQGGNTIYF. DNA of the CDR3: TGTGCCAGCAGTTACAGGGGGCAGGGGGGAAACACCATATATTTT.

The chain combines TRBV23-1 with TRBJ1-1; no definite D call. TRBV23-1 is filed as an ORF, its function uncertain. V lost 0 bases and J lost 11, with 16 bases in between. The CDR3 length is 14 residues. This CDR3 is CASSQSDGELPAFF. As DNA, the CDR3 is TGCGCCAGCAGTCAATCGGATGGGGAGTTACCGGCTTTCTTT.

This chain's CDR3 is CASSYWVSGRDNEQFF. CDR3 nucleotides: TGTGCCAGCAGCTATTGGGTAAGCGGGAGGGACAATGAGCAGTTCTTC. This sequence joins TRBV5-6 and TRBJ2-1, with 10 bases matching TRBD2. The CDR3 runs to 16 residues. J gave up 5 bases and V 3 bases, and 8 bases lay outside the gene matches. The germline V gene encodes CDR1 SGHDT and CDR2 YYEEEE.

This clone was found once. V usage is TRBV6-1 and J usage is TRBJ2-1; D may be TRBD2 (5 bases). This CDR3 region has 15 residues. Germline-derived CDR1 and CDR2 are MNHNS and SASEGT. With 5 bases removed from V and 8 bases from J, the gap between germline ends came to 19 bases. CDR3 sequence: CASSKTPTGFYEQFF. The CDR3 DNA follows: TGTGCCAGCAGTAAAACCCCCACGGGGTTCTATGAGCAGTTCTTC.

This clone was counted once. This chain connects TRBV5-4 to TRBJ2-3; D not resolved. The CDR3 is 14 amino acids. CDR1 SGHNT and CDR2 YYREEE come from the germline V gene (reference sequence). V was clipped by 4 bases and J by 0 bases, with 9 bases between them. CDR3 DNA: TGTGCCAGCAGCCCGATAGCCAGCACAGATACGCAGTATTTT. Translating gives CASSPIASTDTQYF.

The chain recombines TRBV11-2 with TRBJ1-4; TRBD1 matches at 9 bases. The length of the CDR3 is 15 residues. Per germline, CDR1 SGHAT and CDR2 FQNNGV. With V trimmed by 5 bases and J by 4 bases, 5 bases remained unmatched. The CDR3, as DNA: TGTGCCAGCAGCCTCGGGACAGGGTTTAATGAAAAACTGTTTTTT. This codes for CASSLGTGFNEKLFF.

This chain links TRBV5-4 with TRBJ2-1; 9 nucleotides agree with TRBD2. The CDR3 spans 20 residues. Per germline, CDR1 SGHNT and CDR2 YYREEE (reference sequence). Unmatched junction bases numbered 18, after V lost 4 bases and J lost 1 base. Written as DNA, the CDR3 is TGTGCCAGCAGCGGAACGAACACGGGGAGCGGGAGGTGGTCCTACAATGAGCAGTTCTTC. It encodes CASSGTNTGSGRWSYNEQFF.

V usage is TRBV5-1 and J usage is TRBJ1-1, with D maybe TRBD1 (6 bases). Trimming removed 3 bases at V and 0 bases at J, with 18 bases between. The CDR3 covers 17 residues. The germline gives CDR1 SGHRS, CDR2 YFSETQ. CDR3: CASSSPRQESMNTEAFF. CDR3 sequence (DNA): TGCGCCAGCAGCTCCCCTCGACAGGAAAGCATGAACACTGAAGCTTTCTTT.

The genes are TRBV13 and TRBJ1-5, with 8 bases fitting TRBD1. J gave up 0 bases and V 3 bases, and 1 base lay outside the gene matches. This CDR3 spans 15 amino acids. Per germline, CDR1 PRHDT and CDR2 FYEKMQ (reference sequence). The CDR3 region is CASSFGTGSNQPQHF. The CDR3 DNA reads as TGTGCCAGCAGCTTCGGGACAGGTAGCAATCAGCCCCAGCATTTT.

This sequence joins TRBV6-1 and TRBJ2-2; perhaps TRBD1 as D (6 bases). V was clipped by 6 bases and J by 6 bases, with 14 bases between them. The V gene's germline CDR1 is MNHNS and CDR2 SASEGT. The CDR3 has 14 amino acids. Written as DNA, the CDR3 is TGTGCCAGCAGAGGAGACAGGTTGTCCGGGGAGCTGTTTTTT. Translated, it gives CASRGDRLSGELFF.

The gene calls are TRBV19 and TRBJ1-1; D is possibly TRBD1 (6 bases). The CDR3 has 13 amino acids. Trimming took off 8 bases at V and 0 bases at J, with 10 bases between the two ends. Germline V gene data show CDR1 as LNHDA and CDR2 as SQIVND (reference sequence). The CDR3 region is CASSDSLNTEAFF. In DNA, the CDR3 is TGTGCCAGTTCGGACAGCCTGAACACTGAAGCTTTCTTT.

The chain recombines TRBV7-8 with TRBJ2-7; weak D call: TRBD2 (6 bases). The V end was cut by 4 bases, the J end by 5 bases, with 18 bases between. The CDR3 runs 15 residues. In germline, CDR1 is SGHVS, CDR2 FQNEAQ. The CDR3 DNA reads TGTGCCAGCAGCTGGGGACTCGTGATGTCAGACGAGCAGTACGTC. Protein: CASSWGLVMSDEQYV.

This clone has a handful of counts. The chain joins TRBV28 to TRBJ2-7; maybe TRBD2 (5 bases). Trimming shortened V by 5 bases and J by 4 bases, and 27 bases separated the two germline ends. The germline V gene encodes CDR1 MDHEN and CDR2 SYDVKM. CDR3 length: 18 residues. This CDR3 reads CASSQNPRDPEYSYEQYV. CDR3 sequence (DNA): TGTGCCAGCAGTCAAAACCCGAGGGATCCTGAATACAGTTACGAGCAGTACGTC.

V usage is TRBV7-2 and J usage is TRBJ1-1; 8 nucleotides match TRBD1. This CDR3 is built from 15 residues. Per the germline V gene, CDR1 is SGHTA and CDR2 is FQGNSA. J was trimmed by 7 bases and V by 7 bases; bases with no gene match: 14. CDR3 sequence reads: CASNPRTQGAGEAFF. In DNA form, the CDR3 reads TGTGCCAGCAACCCTAGAACCCAGGGGGCAGGTGAAGCTTTCTTT.